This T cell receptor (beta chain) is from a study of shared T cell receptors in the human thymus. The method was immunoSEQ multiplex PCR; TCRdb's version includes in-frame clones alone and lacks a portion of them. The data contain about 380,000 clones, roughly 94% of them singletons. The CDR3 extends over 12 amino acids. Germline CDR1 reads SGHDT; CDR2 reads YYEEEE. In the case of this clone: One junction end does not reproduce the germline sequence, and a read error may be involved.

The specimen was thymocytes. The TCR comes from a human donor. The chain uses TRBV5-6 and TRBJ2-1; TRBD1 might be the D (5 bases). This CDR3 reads CASSQRVFTRVF. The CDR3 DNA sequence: TGTGCCAGCAGCCAACGGGTCTTCACCAGGGTCTTC. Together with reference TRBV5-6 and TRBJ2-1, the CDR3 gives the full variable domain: DAGVTQSPTHLIKTRGQQVTLRCSPKSGHDTVSWYQQALGQGPQFIFQYYEEEERQRGNFPDRFSGHQFPNYSSELNVNALLLGDSALYLCASSQRVFTRVFGPGTRLTVL.